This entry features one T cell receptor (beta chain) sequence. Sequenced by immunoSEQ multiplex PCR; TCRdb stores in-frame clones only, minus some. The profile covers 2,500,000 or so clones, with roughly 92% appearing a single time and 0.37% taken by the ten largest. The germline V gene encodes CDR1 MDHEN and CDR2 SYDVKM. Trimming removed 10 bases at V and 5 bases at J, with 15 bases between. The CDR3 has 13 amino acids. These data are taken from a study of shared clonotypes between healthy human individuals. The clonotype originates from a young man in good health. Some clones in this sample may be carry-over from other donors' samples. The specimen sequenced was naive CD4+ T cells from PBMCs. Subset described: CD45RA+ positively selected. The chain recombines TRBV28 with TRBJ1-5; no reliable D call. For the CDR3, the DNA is TGTGCCACCGAAACACTGAGAGATCAGCCCCAGCATTTT. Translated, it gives CATETLRDQPQHF.